The T cell receptor (beta chain) under discussion was sequenced for a study of cytomegalovirus exposure and HLA in healthy donors. Study results and limitations: TRBV6-2, TRBV6-3 and some other V segments were excluded as indistinguishable. A later analysis found common viral pathogens apparently linked to several of the most significant clusters.

Those who donated were healthy bone marrow donors. Germline CDR1 and CDR2: MGHRA and YSYEKL. The CDR3 length is 14 residues. The J segment lost 4 bases and the V segment lost 7 bases, leaving 8 bases of the junction unmatched. Comments on this clone: Its antigen is unknown.

Use of 60 Vbeta and 13 Jbeta primers characterized the PCR. TCRdb's copy holds only in-frame clones and misses some; the assay was immunoSEQ multiplex PCR. The data show 110,000 to 150,000 clones, with about 85% seen just once and about 2.5% held by the top ten. Sequenced: PBMCs. The V gene is TRBV4-1, the J gene TRBJ2-5; 8 nucleotides align to TRBD1. The clonotype was recovered from a boy aged 2 to 9 in good health and CMV-seronegative. CDR3 nucleotide sequence: TGCGCCAGCACCCGGGACAGGTTGGCAGAGACCCAGTACTTC. Amino acids: CASTRDRLAETQYF.